These 3 T cell receptor beta chains were sequenced from one sample in a study of beta chain features in type 1 diabetes. Regarding the study as a whole: Within each of all four CD4+ subsets, Type 1 diabetes patients had TCRB CDR3s that were moderately but significantly shorter.

Reverse transcribing all isolated RNA meant expressed TCRB transcripts were sequenced. The protocol was immunoSEQ multiplex PCR, while the TCRdb copy is restricted to in-frame clones and leaves out a portion. The data show 280,000 or so clones, 14% to 15% seen once. What these receptors recognize is not known. Specimen: naive CD4+ T cells from blood. These receptors all come from a man aged 18 to 30 with type 1 diabetes.

This clone occurred a few times. The chain has TRBV5-4 and TRBJ2-1; D is perhaps TRBD1 (6 bases). V lost 4 bases to trimming and J lost 8 bases, with 19 bases between them. CDR1 and CDR2 (germline): SGHNT, YYREEE (reference sequence). The CDR3 length is 15 residues. The CDR3 nucleotides are TGTGCCAGCAGCGTAATGTTGGCAGGGGATTATGAGCAGTTCTTC. Translation: CASSVMLAGDYEQFF.

This clone has a handful of counts. The chain recombines TRBV28 with TRBJ2-7; weak D call: TRBD1 (5 bases). This CDR3 contains 17 residues. From germline, CDR1 is MDHEN and CDR2 SYDVKM. Trimming took off 2 bases at V and 3 bases at J, with 20 bases between the two ends. CDR3 bases: TGTGCCAGCAGTTTACCTAGTTACAGGTCACGGGTCTACGAGCAGTACTTC. This encodes CASSLPSYRSRVYEQYF.

This clone was seen a handful of times. The chain recombines TRBV7-9 with TRBJ2-7; TRBD2 matches 11 bases. Trimming at V came to 4 bases and at J to 7 bases, leaving 15 bases not matched to a gene. The CDR3 totals 17 residues. Germline V CDR1 and CDR2: SEHNR, FQNEAQ (reference sequence). The CDR3 sequence is CASSSLERLAGIGEQYF. Here the CDR3 DNA reads TGTGCCAGCAGCTCCCTAGAGAGACTAGCGGGAATAGGAGAGCAGTACTTC.